Each of the 15 T cell receptor beta chains below was sequenced from the same sample in a study of human T cells and chemical hapten exposure. One entry per CDR3 protein results from TCRdb running MiXCR on the RACE reads. The sample shows approximately 100,000 distinct CDR3 sequences, around 9.6% of them seen only once. Indicated time point: pre-sensitization, week 0. Noted treatment: therapeutic diphenylcyclopropenone sensitization with weekly scalp DPC. Specimen: whole blood, collected in connection with sensitization to the hapten diphenylcyclopropenone (DPC). The receptors come from a woman in her thirties or forties with alopecia areata. Some clones in this sample may be carry-over from other donors' samples.

This clonotype has only a few counts. Here the CDR3 DNA reads TGTGCCAGCAGCCCGGGGACTCACCAAGAGACCCAGTACTTC. As protein: CASSPGTHQETQYF. V usage is TRBV5-4 and J usage is TRBJ2-5; D is possibly TRBD2 (6 bases). The CDR3 is made up of 14 amino acids. The ends were cut back, 4 bases at V and 0 bases at J, with 10 bases in the middle. Per the germline V gene, CDR1 is SGHNT and CDR2 is YYREEE (reference sequence).

This clonotype was detected only a few times. V is TRBV5-1 and J is TRBJ2-3; D might be TRBD1 (6 bases). Germline values: CDR1 SGHRS, CDR2 YFSETQ. Trimming pared 4 bases from V and 9 bases from J, leaving 18 bases between. There are 14 residues in the CDR3. CDR3 in amino acids: CASSPVAGVGTQYF. The DNA for the CDR3 is TGCGCCAGCAGCCCCGTAGCAGGGGTTGGGACGCAGTATTTT. The full variable domain, completed using reference TRBV5-1 and TRBJ2-3, is KAGVTQTPRYLIKTRGQQVTLSCSPISGHRSVSWYQQTPGQGLQFLFEYFSETQRNKGNFPGRFSGRQFSNSRSEMNVSTLELGDSALYLCASSPVAGVGTQYFGPGTRLTVL.

This clonotype was observed many times. The rearrangement links TRBV13 to TRBJ2-7; D is uncertain. Germline values: CDR1 PRHDT, CDR2 FYEKMQ (reference sequence). V was clipped by 5 bases and J by 2 bases, with 16 bases between them. This CDR3 region has 15 residues. CDR3 bases: TGTGCCAGCAGCCCGGTCTCGGCAGAGACCTACGAGCAGTACTTC. It codes for CASSPVSAETYEQYF.

For this clonotype: This could be a read error, since a much larger clone is one nucleotide away. V is TRBV5-1 and J is TRBJ1-1; D unclear. V was cut by 5 bases and J by 6 bases, with 8 bases left in between. Germline assignment: CDR1 SGHRS and CDR2 YFSETQ. The CDR3 is 11 amino acids. CDR3 nucleotide sequence: TGCGCCAGCAGGGGAATCTCTGAAGCTTTCTTT. Amino acid sequence: CASRGISEAFF.

This clonotype was counted between two and nine times. This rearrangement joins TRBV5-1 to TRBJ2-1; D is unresolved. Germline V gives CDR1 SGHRS, CDR2 YFSETQ. The CDR3 has 15 residues. Trimming left V 0 bases short and J 1 base short, with 8 bases between. Here the CDR3 DNA reads TGCGCCAGCAGCTTGGGGGCAGCTTCCTACAATGAGCAGTTCTTC. Its translation is CASSLGAASYNEQFF.

The genes are TRBV9 and TRBJ1-1; D uncertain. CDR1 SGDLS and CDR2 YYNGEE come from the germline V gene. Trimming took off 3 bases at V and 1 base at J, with 7 bases between the two ends. CDR3 length: 13 residues. CDR3 sequence: CASSEHWNTEAFF. The CDR3, as DNA: TGTGCCAGCAGCGAACATTGGAACACTGAAGCTTTCTTT.

The sample holds many counts of this clonotype. The chain recombines TRBV5-1 with TRBJ2-3, with D tentatively TRBD1 (6 bases). Between the trimmed V and J ends, which lost 4 bases and 0 bases, there was a span of 15 bases. From germline, CDR1 is SGHRS and CDR2 YFSETQ. The length of the CDR3 is 16 residues. The CDR3 nucleotides read TGCGCCAGCAGCCCTGGGGGCGGGTGGAGCACAGATACGCAGTATTTT. Protein sequence: CASSPGGGWSTDTQYF.

This clonotype was counted many times. CDR3 in DNA: TGTGCCAGCAAAGGCCCCGGACATAATGAAAAACTGTTTTTT. Its protein product is CASKGPGHNEKLFF. This chain links TRBV12-3 or TRBV12-4 with TRBJ1-4, with D perhaps matching TRBD1 (5 bases). The length of the CDR3 is 14 residues. The V gene lost 7 bases and the J gene lost 4 bases, with 13 bases spanning the gap.

This rearrangement joins TRBV9 to TRBJ2-5; 9 nucleotides match TRBD1. This CDR3 is built from 14 residues. J was trimmed by 4 bases and V by 3 bases; bases with no gene match: 4. The germline V gene encodes CDR1 SGDLS and CDR2 YYNGEE. CDR3 region: CASSAPGQGETQYF. CDR3 nucleotide sequence: TGTGCCAGCAGCGCGCCGGGACAGGGAGAGACCCAGTACTTC.

This clonotype was seen more than once but under ten times. The chain links TRBV7-9 to TRBJ2-3; D possibly corresponds to TRBD2 (6 bases). V lost 5 bases and J 4 bases, leaving 16 bases between the germline ends. CDR3 length: 15 residues. CDR1 and CDR2 (germline): SEHNR, FQNEAQ (reference sequence). CDR3 DNA sequence: TGTGCCAGCAGCGTGCCGGGGAGGTCCGCAGATACGCAGTATTTT. Translating it yields CASSVPGRSADTQYF.

The chain combines TRBV18 with TRBJ2-5; TRBD1 matches 10 bases. The CDR3 is made up of 17 amino acids. V was clipped by 2 bases and J by 5 bases; unmatched bases: 11. Germline lookup yields CDR1 KGHSH and CDR2 LQKENI. The CDR3 is CASSPITGTGVAETQYF. The CDR3 coding sequence is TGTGCCAGCTCACCAATAACCGGGACAGGGGTTGCTGAGACCCAGTACTTC.

This clonotype was counted only a few times. This chain links TRBV12-3 or TRBV12-4 with TRBJ2-5; weak D call: TRBD2 (5 bases). The V and J ends lost 6 bases and 5 bases respectively, with 16 bases between them. The CDR3 is 14 amino acids. The CDR3 here is CASSPRLTGETQYF. CDR3 sequence (DNA): TGTGCCAGCAGCCCCAGACTGACGGGGGAGACCCAGTACTTC.

This clonotype was counted at least ten times. V usage is TRBV4-3 and J usage is TRBJ1-4; D is ambiguous. The CDR3 covers 17 residues. Germline values: CDR1 LGHNA, CDR2 YSLEER. Trimming removed 1 base from V and 0 bases from J, with 12 bases in between. The CDR3: CASSQGANAATNEKLFF. The DNA for the CDR3 is TGCGCCAGCAGCCAAGGCGCCAACGCCGCAACTAATGAAAAACTGTTTTTT.

This clonotype came up many times. The CDR3 bases are TGTGCCAGCAGCCGCGGTGTTGGCTCCTACAATGAGCAGTTCTTC. This gives the protein CASSRGVGSYNEQFF. The chain carries TRBV16 and TRBJ2-1; D is uncertain. Per germline, CDR1 KGHSY and CDR2 FQNENV. This CDR3 has 15 amino acids. Trimming pared 4 bases from V and 0 bases from J, leaving 10 bases between.

DNA of the CDR3: TGCAGTGCTAGAGAACAGGGGTCTGAAGCTTTCTTT. Encoded protein: CSAREQGSEAFF. The chain carries TRBV20-1 and TRBJ1-1; TRBD1 matches 7 bases. V lost 0 bases to trimming and J lost 6 bases; unmatched junction nucleotides: 1. CDR1 and CDR2 from the germline V gene are DFQATT and SNEGSKA (reference sequence). The CDR3 spans 12 residues.